There are a few counts of the clone carrying this TCR beta chain. Its antigen is currently unknown. The source of the sample is a study of T-cell memory formation after mild COVID-19. Findings and caveats of the study: That cross-reactive memory joined was suggested by some responding clones appearing in pre-infection memory. CD4+ contracting clones were mainly CM and EM; CD8+ ones, EMRA.

Per the germline V gene, CDR1 is SGHTA and CDR2 is FQGNSA. The ends were cut back, 3 bases at V and 6 bases at J, with 17 bases in the middle. The CDR3 spans 15 residues. Libraries for TCRalpha and TCRbeta carried sample barcodes and unique molecular identifiers via 5'RACE. From the 5' RACE reads, TCRdb called clonotypes with MiXCR, one entry per CDR3 protein. Of 100,000 to 150,000 distinct CDR3 sequences listed, 5% to 6.5% are singletons. The sample comprised PBMCs or a T cell subset sorted from them (not recorded which). The receptor was isolated from an adult woman who had mild COVID-19 (a few samples of this study predate the infection). Cell type and time point are not known. The V and J genes are TRBV7-2 and TRBJ1-2; D perhaps matches TRBD1 (6 bases). The CDR3 sequence: CASSFVLGGSNGYTF. The DNA for the CDR3 is TGTGCCAGCAGCTTCGTCCTAGGGGGATCTAATGGCTACACCTTC.